This T cell receptor beta chain was captured in a study of CD8 T cells in ankylosing spondylitis (dated by TCRdb to between 2016 and 2019). Background on the whole study: To find TCR variants linked to disease, the study profiled T cell receptor beta repertoires in ankylosing spondylitis patients and healthy donors. Samples of peripheral blood were taken, and for ankylosing spondylitis patients, synovial fluid was collected as well. In total, the full study cohort was made up of 110 or so healthy donors and roughly 27 ankylosing spondylitis patients. Findings and caveats that apply to the study as a whole: According to the report, matched synovial fluid samples from ankylosing spondylitis patients were significantly enriched for the disease-linked clones. Blood from ankylosing spondylitis patients appeared to be characterized by a TCR beta motif composed of under 10 highly homologous amino acid variants. Some of the motif variants had been reported before in the synovial fluid and blood of reactive arthritis patients, a finding that suggests common disease-initiation mechanisms. The disease-linked clones had a CD8+ phenotype and were found at relatively low frequencies in peripheral blood.

According to the germline V gene, CDR1 reads LGHNA and CDR2 reads YNFKEQ. Inclusive of the bounding cysteine and phenylalanine, the CDR3 is 13 residues long. Just the 39-base CDR3 DNA is kept, in frame starting at base 1. Relative to germline, V is 3 bases shorter and J is 6 bases shorter, with 9 bases between their ends. The sample holds many counts of this clonotype. Its antigen specificity is not known. No clone much larger than this one lies a single base away; base qualities are absent. TCRdb shows the sequencer as Illumina HiSeq 2500. Quantitative 5'-RACE with molecular barcodes was the method used to prepare the TCR beta libraries. Regarding the original processing steps: To identify disease-linked TCR variants, a new computational method was used, one built on a probabilistic model of VDJ rearrangement. TCRdb passed the public sequencing reads through fastp at Q25 and MiXCR, retaining productive beta sequences. CDR3 protein sequences are deduplicated, and each keeps its most common genes and DNA. Here the V and J calls rest on TCRdb's processing, not on the authors' analysis. The sample data list around 150,000 distinct CDR3 sequences, and approximately 7.4% of these were observed just once. In total, the top ten clones hold under 15% of the sample.

The chain joins TRBV4-2 to TRBJ2-1; the D gene could be TRBD1 or TRBD2, each one agreeing over 5 bases. Source material: blood, either unsorted or a sorted T cell fraction (not recorded which). The sequence was collected from a female donor with ankylosing spondylitis or in good health (not recorded which). Here the CDR3 is given as CASSQTGTNEQFF. Here is the DNA: TGTGCCAGCAGCCAGACGGGGACCAATGAGCAGTTCTTC.